This T cell receptor (beta chain) was identified during a study of CD8+ T cells in alopecia areata. Study information: Administration of oral tofacitinib to treated patients was at 5 to 10 mg twice daily. Study findings and constraints: How baseline CD8+ expansion relates to response remains uncertain (there was one nonresponder). Expanded CD8+ clones among the top 100, and scalp clonality, were significantly decreased by tofacitinib. On tofacitinib, scalp and blood still held many of the expanded lesional clones.

The CDR3 is 15 amino acids. The J segment lost 4 bases and the V segment lost 0 bases, leaving 6 bases of the junction unmatched. The germline V gene encodes CDR1 LNHNV and CDR2 YYDKDF (reference sequence). Treatment given: oral pan-JAK inhibitor, 5-10 mg twice daily. With regard to this clone: Its antigen is currently unknown.

RNA extraction and reverse transcription yielded cDNA as sequencing template. Method: immunoSEQ multiplex PCR; TCRdb's copy keeps in-frame clones and lacks some. The profile covers 100,000 to 150,000 clones, with around 60% appearing a single time and around 5.7% taken by the ten largest. The material was CD4+ T cells sorted from blood, obtained at week 4, from a patient treated with tofacitinib. The TCR comes from a human donor with alopecia areata. The chain has TRBV15 and TRBJ2-7; 7 nucleotides line up with TRBD2. The CDR3 region is CATSRELSGTYEQYF. The CDR3 nucleotides are TGTGCCACCAGCAGAGAGTTAAGCGGGACGTACGAGCAGTACTTC.